This T cell receptor beta chain was captured by sequencing in a study of T-cell memory formation after mild COVID-19. Looking at the study overall: Among the donors, TCR clusters were largely specific to each donor. Study-level results: Certain responding clones were present in pre-infection memory, suggesting participation of cross-reactive memory.

The table lists this clonotype with a few counts. The antigen is undetermined. MiXCR, run by TCRdb on the 5' RACE reads, gives a single entry per CDR3 protein. The table records around 300,000 distinct CDR3 sequences, roughly 13% of them present only once. The sample comprised PBMCs or a T cell subset sorted from them (not recorded which). This TCR was recovered from a man between 18 and 29 years old who had mild COVID-19 (a few samples of this study predate the infection). Cell type and time point are not known.

The DNA of the CDR3 is TGCGCCAGCAGCCAAGACCACCTCGAGCAGCCCCAGCATTTT. Translating it yields CASSQDHLEQPQHF. The V and J genes are TRBV4-1 and TRBJ1-5; D is unresolved. The CDR3 totals 14 residues. The V gene lost 0 bases and the J gene lost 7 bases, with 10 bases spanning the gap. Looked up from germline, CDR1 is MGHRA and CDR2 is YSYEKL.